This TCR beta chain was sequenced for a study of cytomegalovirus exposure and HLA in healthy donors. An approximately 120-subject validation cohort, separate from the 666-subject first cohort, supplied the donors. Study-wide results and limits: A subsequent analysis found that TCR clusters from the first cohort also tended to co-occur in the roughly 120 validation repertoires, with 90% to 95% of cluster scores above 0.

The assay was immunoSEQ multiplex PCR, and TCRdb's table has in-frame clones only and misses some. The top ten hold 2.6% of the sample, which has about 220,000 clones, about 86% seen once. With regard to this clone: Antigen unknown.

The germline V and J ends were trimmed by 7 bases and 7 bases, with 25 bases remaining between them. Germline CDR1 MDHEN, CDR2 SYDVKM. The CDR3 runs 16 residues. This clonotype originated in a man aged 18 to 29 in good health and CMV-seronegative. Sequences were obtained from PBMCs. The gene calls are TRBV28 and TRBJ1-2, with TRBD1 as a possible D gene (6 bases). The CDR3 nucleotides read TGTGCCAGCATCCAAACCTTAGGGGGGGATGTTCTTGGCTACACCTTC. Protein product: CASIQTLGGDVLGYTF.